A selection of T cell receptor beta chains follows, all from one sample in a study of radiotherapy plus CTLA-4 blockade in lung cancer. Repertoires were generated with immunoSEQ multiplex PCR, while TCRdb's copy carries only in-frame clones and drops some. This table has tens of thousands of clones, about 80% appearing once. The specimen was peripheral blood, collected from a patient treated with radiotherapy plus ipilimumab. These receptors were collected from a human donor with non-small cell lung cancer who had stable disease on radiotherapy plus ipilimumab. Each CDR3 is given with its conserved first and last residue. A D gene is named only where the DNA matches it firmly. Clone size is stated in some rows and not others, as once, few, many or a class when expanded.

>TRBV6-5|TRBD2|16|NA|TRBJ2-7
CASSYSTGTSGYEQYF
TGTGCCAGCAGTTACTCGACCGGGACTAGCGGGTACGAGCAGTACTTC
>TRBV9|TRBD1|17|NA|TRBJ1-1
CASSARQGYSMGTEAFF
TGTGCCAGCAGCGCCAGACAGGGGTATTCGATGGGGACTGAAGCTTTCTTT
>TRBV28|NA|13|NA|TRBJ2-3
CASSIQGRDTQYF
TGTGCCAGCAGTATTCAGGGGAGGGATACGCAGTATTTT
>TRBV6-5|TRBD1|14|NA|TRBJ1-6
CATTLRGSSSPLHF
TGTGCCACCACCCTCAGGGGGAGTAGTTCACCCCTCCACTTT
>TRBV11-2|NA|14|NA|TRBJ1-1
CASSLAGSGTEAFF
TGTGCCAGCAGCTTAGCAGGTTCGGGCACTGAAGCTTTCTTT
>TRBV5-1|NA|15|few|TRBJ1-2
CASSLEAGPNYGYTF
TGCGCCAGCAGCTTGGAGGCAGGACCTAACTATGGCTACACCTTC
>TRBV5-4|NA|12|NA|TRBJ2-5
CASSLAKSTQYF
TGTGCCAGCAGCTTGGCCAAGAGTACCCAGTACTTC
>TRBV7-9|TRBD1|18|NA|TRBJ1-5
CASSYGQGTLYSNQPQHF
TGTGCCAGCAGCTACGGACAGGGGACCCTATATAGCAATCAGCCCCAGCATTTT
>TRBV30|NA|15|NA|TRBJ2-3
CAGGWGVISVDTQYF
TGTGCCGGGGGTTGGGGGGTAATATCGGTGGATACGCAGTATTTT
>TRBV7-6|NA|13|NA|TRBJ1-1
CASSSDTNTEAFF
TGTGCCAGCAGCTCGGACACGAACACTGAAGCTTTCTTT
>TRBV5-1|NA|15|NA|TRBJ1-1
CASRLVGARRTEAFF
TGCGCCAGCAGGCTAGTGGGGGCGCGTCGGACTGAAGCTTTCTTT
>TRBV6-5|TRBD1|15|NA|TRBJ1-1
CASRLNRDRNTEAFF
TGTGCCAGCAGATTAAACCGGGACAGAAACACTGAAGCTTTCTTT
>TRBV5-1|TRBD2|15|NA|TRBJ2-3
CASQPGAGGTDTQYF
TGCGCCAGCCAGCCCGGTGCGGGAGGAACAGATACGCAGTATTTT
>TRBV2|TRBD1|14|NA|TRBJ1-5
CATADRGGNQPQHF
TGTGCCACCGCCGACAGGGGGGGCAATCAGCCCCAGCATTTT
>TRBV6-5|NA|13|few|TRBJ2-1
CASSESGGGEQFF
TGTGCCAGCAGTGAATCAGGGGGGGGTGAGCAGTTCTTC
>TRBV18|NA|11|NA|TRBJ2-3
CASSNTDTQYF
TGTGCCAGCTCAAACACAGATACGCAGTATTTT
>TRBV6-1|TRBD1|14|NA|TRBJ1-6
CASDPGGTNSPLHF
TGTGCCAGCGACCCAGGGGGCACTAATTCACCCCTCCACTTT
>TRBV5-5|NA|15|NA|TRBJ1-1
CASSLAVMGNTEAFF
TGTGCCAGCAGCTTGGCCGTGATGGGGAACACTGAAGCTTTCTTT
>TRBV19|TRBD2|15|few|TRBJ2-1
CASSISGRASNEQFF
TGTGCCAGTAGTATTTCCGGGAGGGCTTCCAATGAGCAGTTCTTC
>TRBV7-2|TRBD2|15|once|TRBJ2-3
CASSLRASGGEAQYF
TGTGCCAGCAGCTTAAGGGCTAGCGGGGGGGAAGCGCAGTATTTT
>TRBV6-5|NA|12|NA|TRBJ1-1
CASSDGRTEAFF
TGTGCCAGCAGTGACGGTCGCACTGAAGCTTTCTTT
>TRBV7-2|NA|15|NA|TRBJ1-4
CASSLSGRTNEKLFF
TGTGCCAGCAGCTTATCCGGCAGGACTAATGAAAAACTGTTTTTT
>TRBV10-2|NA|16|NA|TRBJ2-7
CASSEPRWGARNEQYF
TGCGCCAGCAGTGAGCCGAGGTGGGGGGCTAGGAACGAGCAGTACTTC
>TRBV6-4|NA|13|NA|TRBJ1-2
CASRVVEGYGYTF
TGTGCCAGCAGGGTAGTTGAGGGCTATGGCTACACCTTC
>TRBV29-1|NA|12|NA|TRBJ1-1
CSAEEGGTEAFF
TGCAGCGCCGAGGAAGGAGGCACTGAAGCTTTCTTT
>TRBV25-1|NA|15|once|TRBJ2-1
CASSEGLDANSEQFF
TGTGCCAGCAGTGAAGGGCTAGACGCAAATAGTGAGCAGTTCTTC
>TRBV7-2|NA|13|NA|TRBJ1-1
CASSAHRDTEAFF
TGTGCCAGCAGCGCCCACAGGGATACTGAAGCTTTCTTT
>TRBV6-1|NA|12|NA|TRBJ1-1
CASNDPRTEAFF
TGTGCCAGCAATGACCCCCGCACTGAAGCTTTCTTT
>TRBV6-1|NA|16|once|TRBJ2-2
CASSASGQGATGELFF
TGTGCCAGCAGTGCCAGCGGGCAGGGAGCCACCGGGGAGCTGTTTTTT
>TRBV7-8|TRBD1|15|NA|TRBJ1-2
CASSLLPGGFYGYTF
TGTGCCAGCAGCTTACTCCCAGGGGGCTTCTATGGCTACACCTTC
>TRBV9|TRBD2|16|once|TRBJ2-3
CASSASGGHSTDTQYF
TGTGCCAGCAGCGCTAGCGGGGGGCATAGCACAGATACGCAGTATTTT
>TRBV19|NA|13|NA|TRBJ2-1
CASSRGQYNEQFF
TGTGCCAGTAGCCGAGGACAGTACAATGAGCAGTTCTTC
>TRBV6-6|TRBD1|14|NA|TRBJ1-1
CASSRGQGGEEAFF
TGTGCCAGCAGCCGCGGACAGGGGGGTGAGGAAGCTTTCTTT
>TRBV11-1|NA|13|NA|TRBJ1-4
CASSLATDEKLFF
TGTGCCAGCAGCTTAGCCACAGATGAAAAACTGTTTTTT
>TRBV5-4|NA|14|once|TRBJ2-5
CASSLAGLQETQYF
TGTGCCAGCAGCTTGGCCGGCCTCCAAGAGACCCAGTACTTC
>TRBV6-5|NA|13|NA|TRBJ2-2
CASSQTTAGELFF
TGTGCCAGCAGTCAAACGACGGCCGGGGAGCTGTTTTTT
>TRBV7-3|TRBD1|17|NA|TRBJ2-2
CASSLRGQGAGTGELFF
TGTGCCAGCAGCTTAAGAGGACAGGGGGCGGGCACCGGGGAGCTGTTTTTT
>TRBV7-6|TRBD2|18|NA|TRBJ2-1
CASSLRLAGGPGNNEQFF
TGTGCCAGCAGCTTACGACTAGCGGGAGGGCCCGGCAATAATGAGCAGTTCTTC
>TRBV4-1|TRBD1|18|NA|TRBJ1-1
CASSQGARDRGQNTEAFF
TGCGCCAGCAGCCAAGGGGCAAGGGACAGGGGGCAGAACACTGAAGCTTTCTTT
>TRBV27|NA|15|NA|TRBJ1-1
CASSLDRSANTEAFF
TGTGCCAGCAGTTTAGATCGGAGTGCTAACACTGAAGCTTTCTTT
>TRBV7-8|TRBD2|14|NA|TRBJ2-1
CASSGTSGYNEQFF
TGTGCCAGCTCCGGGACTAGCGGATACAATGAGCAGTTCTTC
>TRBV19|NA|15|NA|TRBJ1-3
CASSQLRQAGNTIYF
TGTGCCAGTAGCCAGTTGCGACAGGCTGGAAACACCATATATTTT
>TRBV28|NA|15|NA|TRBJ2-3
CASIRKGGSTDTQYF
TGTGCCAGCATCCGTAAGGGGGGGAGCACAGATACGCAGTATTTT
>TRBV10-1|TRBD1|13|NA|TRBJ2-5
CASSAGGGETQYF
TGCGCCAGCAGTGCAGGGGGCGGAGAGACCCAGTACTTC
>TRBV5-1|NA|15|NA|TRBJ2-3
CASSVSTLSTDTQYF
TGCGCCAGCAGCGTGAGTACACTTAGCACAGATACGCAGTATTTT
>TRBV7-9|TRBD2|15|NA|TRBJ2-2
CAPGPAGGNTGELFF
TGTGCCCCCGGGCCAGCGGGAGGGAACACCGGGGAGCTGTTTTTT
>TRBV5-4|NA|14|NA|TRBJ2-1
CASSLQQGNNEQFF
TGTGCCAGCAGCTTACAACAGGGAAACAATGAGCAGTTCTTC
>TRBV5-1|NA|13|NA|TRBJ1-1
CASSLVVGTEAFF
TGCGCCAGCAGCTTGGTGGTAGGCACTGAAGCTTTCTTT
>TRBV5-1|TRBD2|17|NA|TRBJ2-1
CASALGGGLAGLDEQFF
TGCGCCAGCGCTCTGGGGGGCGGACTAGCGGGGTTGGATGAGCAGTTCTTC
>TRBV13|NA|13|NA|TRBJ1-2
CASSFLRGDGYTF
TGTGCCAGCAGCTTTCTTCGGGGGGACGGCTACACCTTC
>TRBV10-3|NA|15|NA|TRBJ1-2
CAISESNQDPYGYTF
TGTGCCATCAGTGAGTCGAATCAGGACCCCTATGGCTACACCTTC